These 21 T cell receptor beta chains share one sample of origin, sequenced in a study of cytomegalovirus exposure and HLA in healthy donors. In the PCR, 60 Vbeta and 13 Jbeta primers were used. TCRdb's copy holds only in-frame clones and misses some; the assay was immunoSEQ multiplex PCR. The sample holds some 110,000 clones; roughly four fifths are singletons and the top ten take around 4.2%. The specimen sequenced was PBMCs. The receptor source for this set is a woman aged 50 to 65 in good health and CMV-seropositive.

The rearrangement uses TRBV6-1 and TRBJ1-6; 7 nucleotides agree with TRBD1. The germline gives CDR1 MNHNS, CDR2 SASEGT. The CDR3 extends over 13 amino acids. The V segment lost 6 bases and the J segment 9 bases; nucleotides outside the gene matches: 5. CDR3 DNA: TGTGCCAGCAGGGCAAGACAGGGTTCACCCCTCCACTTT. Encoded protein: CASRARQGSPLHF.

This clone was counted between two and nine times. The V call is TRBV2, the J call TRBJ2-3; 11 positions agree with TRBD2. In germline, CDR1 is SNHLY, CDR2 FYNNEI. The CDR3 runs 15 residues. With V trimmed by 3 bases and J by 8 bases, 7 bases remained unmatched. This CDR3 is CASSDQLAGVGTQYF. DNA of the CDR3: TGTGCCAGCAGTGACCAACTAGCGGGGGTCGGTACGCAGTATTTT. The entire variable domain, with the rest obtained from reference TRBV2 and TRBJ2-3, is as follows: EPEVTQTPSHQVTQMGQEVILRCVPISNHLYFYWYRQILGQKVEFLVSFYNNEISEKSEIFDDQFSVERPDGSNFTLKIRSTKLEDSAMYFCASSDQLAGVGTQYFGPGTRLTVL.

This clone has just a few counts. The rearrangement links TRBV6-6 to TRBJ1-1, with a weak D call TRBD1 (5 bases). Germline V CDR1 and CDR2: MNHNY, SVGAGI (reference sequence). Trimming took 2 bases from V and 1 from J, leaving 8 bases between them. The CDR3 is 14 amino acids. The CDR3 protein is CASSYQTANTEAFF. The CDR3 DNA reads TGTGCCAGCAGTTACCAGACAGCGAACACTGAAGCTTTCTTT.

This clone was counted between two and nine times. The V gene is TRBV6-1, the J gene TRBJ1-5; D perhaps matches TRBD1 (6 bases). Germline V lookup: CDR1 MNHNS, CDR2 SASEGT. The CDR3 contains 13 residues. Trimming cost V 5 bases and J 6 bases, with 11 bases left between them. CDR3 nucleotide sequence: TGTGCCAGCAGTTCCCAAGGGGGTCAGCCCCAGCATTTT. The encoded protein is CASSSQGGQPQHF.

This rearrangement joins TRBV5-8 to TRBJ2-5, with TRBD1 matching over 10 bases. With 4 bases clipped from V and 5 bases from J, the junction kept 8 bases outside the gene matches. The CDR3 runs 15 residues. The germline gives CDR1 SGHTS, CDR2 YDEGEE. The CDR3 region is CASSKKTGGLETQYF. CDR3 DNA: TGTGCCAGCAGCAAAAAGACAGGGGGCTTGGAGACCCAGTACTTC.

The chain uses TRBV5-4 and TRBJ1-2, with D perhaps matching TRBD1 (6 bases). The ends were cut back, 3 bases at V and 5 bases at J, with 11 bases in the middle. Germline assignment: CDR1 SGHNT and CDR2 YYREEE (reference sequence). The CDR3 is 13 residues long. The CDR3 bases are TGTGCCAGCAGCTACGGACAGACGTATGGCTACACCTTC. This translates into CASSYGQTYGYTF.

The DNA for the CDR3 is TGTGCCACCAGCAGAGGGACTAGCGGGGGCCGCGCCTACAATGAGCAGTTCTTC. Residues: CATSRGTSGGRAYNEQFF. The rearrangement joins TRBV15 to TRBJ2-1, with 13 positions matching TRBD2. Germline V gene data show CDR1 as LNHNV and CDR2 as YYDKDF (reference sequence). Germline trimming cut 1 base from V and 2 bases from J; bases unmatched to any gene: 5. This CDR3 has 18 amino acids.

The rearrangement links TRBV2 to TRBJ1-1; no reliable D call. The CDR3 spans 15 residues. Between the trimmed V and J ends, which lost 4 bases and 1 base, there was a span of 13 bases. Germline CDR1 and CDR2: SNHLY and FYNNEI. The CDR3, as DNA: TGTGCCAGCAGTGCGCCCGGAGGCGAGAACACTGAAGCTTTCTTT. Translating gives CASSAPGGENTEAFF.

The chain couples TRBV7-9 to TRBJ2-7; 7 positions match TRBD1. V shed 5 bases and J 0 bases; nucleotides not matched to a gene: 10. The CDR3 consists of 16 residues. Germline-derived CDR1 and CDR2 are SEHNR and FQNEAQ (reference sequence). Here the CDR3 reads CASSAPGTEISYEQYF. The CDR3 bases are TGTGCCAGCAGCGCTCCCGGGACAGAGATCTCCTACGAGCAGTACTTC.

The chain combines TRBV7-6 with TRBJ1-4, with TRBD1 identical over 7 bases. This CDR3 contains 15 residues. V dropped 5 bases and J dropped 3; count of bases not matched to a gene: 6. Per germline, CDR1 SGHVS and CDR2 FNYEAQ. This CDR3 reads CASSQTGQANEKLFF. The CDR3 DNA sequence: TGTGCCAGCAGCCAGACCGGACAGGCTAATGAAAAACTGTTTTTT.

This chain joins TRBV28 and TRBJ2-3; 10 bases match TRBD2. V was pared by 6 bases and J by 2 bases, with 2 bases of the junction left unmatched. The CDR3 length is 14 residues. Germline V gives CDR1 MDHEN, CDR2 SYDVKM. This CDR3 is CASRLAGPTDTQYF. The DNA for the CDR3 is TGTGCCAGCAGACTAGCGGGGCCCACAGATACGCAGTATTTT.

The chain employs TRBV5-1 and TRBJ2-7; maybe TRBD1 (6 bases). V was clipped by 7 bases and J by 5 bases, with 13 bases between them. Germline V gives CDR1 SGHRS, CDR2 YFSETQ. The CDR3 length is 12 residues. The DNA for the CDR3 is TGCGCCAGCGCAAACAGGGTAAACGAGCAGTACTTC. Protein sequence: CASANRVNEQYF.

The chain carries TRBV4-3 and TRBJ1-5; 8 bases fit TRBD1. J was trimmed by 0 bases and V by 0 bases; bases with no gene match: 13. The CDR3 extends over 20 amino acids. CDR1 and CDR2 (germline): LGHNA, YSLEER. The CDR3 nucleotides read TGCGCCAGCAGCCAAGATTGGGGACAGGAAAAATTGTTTAGCAATCAGCCCCAGCATTTT. This sequence encodes CASSQDWGQEKLFSNQPQHF.

This chain links TRBV5-1 with TRBJ1-5, with unresolved D. The CDR3 runs 15 residues. Germline loops: CDR1 SGHRS, CDR2 YFSETQ. V was trimmed by 4 bases and J by 1 base, leaving 12 bases between them. CDR3 residues: CASSVDLQSNQPQHF. The CDR3 DNA reads as TGCGCCAGCAGCGTGGATTTACAGAGCAATCAGCCCCAGCATTTT.

The J gene is TRBJ2-3, the V gene TRBV7-2; 12 positions match TRBD2. V lost 5 bases, J lost 4 bases, and 1 base stayed unmatched. Germline-derived CDR1 and CDR2 are SGHTA and FQGNSA. The CDR3 extends over 14 amino acids. The CDR3 DNA reads as TGTGCCAGCAGCGCTAGCGGGGGGGCAGATACGCAGTATTTT. Translating gives CASSASGGADTQYF.

This sequence joins TRBV7-8 and TRBJ1-2, with a possible D match to TRBD1 (5 bases). V lost 4 bases, J lost 8 bases, and 14 bases lay in between. Germline-derived CDR1 and CDR2 are SGHVS and FQNEAQ. The CDR3 sequence is 13 residues long. CDR3 in amino acids: CASSSGLRDGYTF. The CDR3, as DNA: TGTGCCAGCAGCTCCGGGTTGCGGGACGGCTACACCTTC.

This clone was recorded once. The chain carries TRBV21-1 and TRBJ1-2; the D segment call TRBD1 is taken from the table without a DNA check. TRBV21-1 is termed a pseudogene. CDR3 length equals 18 residues. CDR3 residues: CASSLGGDGGLQSYGYTF. For the CDR3, the DNA is TGTGCCAGCAGCCTAGGGGGAGACGGCGGTTTACAAAGCTATGGCTACACCTTC.

V and J are TRBV5-1 and TRBJ2-3, with TRBD1 identical over 9 bases. Germline CDR1 is SGHRS and CDR2 is YFSETQ. This CDR3 is 15 amino acids long. With 4 bases clipped from V and 6 bases from J, the junction kept 9 bases outside the gene matches. CDR3 in amino acids: CASSPWTGATDTQYF. CDR3 bases: TGCGCCAGCAGCCCCTGGACAGGGGCAACGGATACGCAGTATTTT.

This clone was seen more than once but under ten times. The chain combines TRBV7-2 with TRBJ2-7; no clear D. V was shortened by 0 bases and J by 0 bases, with 6 bases between the two germline ends. CDR3 length equals 14 residues. From germline, CDR1 is SGHTA and CDR2 FQGNSA. The CDR3 loop is CASSLATGSYEQYF. The DNA of the CDR3 is TGTGCCAGCAGCTTAGCGACGGGCTCCTACGAGCAGTACTTC.

The V and J genes are TRBV5-5 and TRBJ1-4, with D tentatively TRBD1 (5 bases). V was shortened by 4 bases and J by 5 bases, with 15 bases between the two germline ends. The CDR3 is 15 residues long. CDR1 is SGHKS and CDR2 is YYEKEE in the germline V gene (reference sequence). The CDR3, as DNA: TGTGCCAGCAGCCTCATAGGGGCAGGCAATGAAAAACTGTTTTTT. Its translation is CASSLIGAGNEKLFF.

This chain uses TRBV5-4 with TRBJ2-7, with a possible D match to TRBD1 (5 bases). CDR1 and CDR2 (germline): SGHNT, YYREEE (reference sequence). V lost 4 bases and J 3 bases, leaving 11 bases between the germline ends. This CDR3 region has 13 residues. The CDR3 nucleotides read TGTGCCAGCAGCCCGGCTGACAGCTACGAGCAGTACTTC. It codes for CASSPADSYEQYF.